These T cell receptor beta chains were read from a single sample in a study of blood T cell repertoires in COVID-19. The assay was immunoSEQ multiplex PCR, and TCRdb's table has in-frame clones only and misses some. The data hold approximately 96,000 clones, with about 84% observed a single time. The material sequenced was peripheral blood. The receptors here all came from a woman at least 80 years old with acute or convalescent COVID-19. CDR3s include the opening cysteine and the closing phenylalanine or tryptophan. The D gene is left open where the match is weak. For some rows the clone size is stated as once, few or many, or as a class when expanded; others skip it.

TRBV30	.	TRBJ1-1	.	TGTGCCTGGTCCTTCCTTTCCACTGAAGCTTTCTTT	CAWSFLSTEAFF
TRBV30	.	TRBJ1-5	.	TGTGCCTGGAGGGACAGTTGGGGCAATCAGCCCCAGCATTTT	CAWRDSWGNQPQHF
TRBV2	.	TRBJ2-1	few	TGTGCCAGCGCCCCCCAGGAACCCCCCTACAATGAGCAGTTCTTC	CASAPQEPPYNEQFF
TRBV18	TRBD1	TRBJ2-1	.	TGTGCCAGCTCACCCGGGACAGGTGGCCACAATGAGCAGTTCTTC	CASSPGTGGHNEQFF
TRBV7-2	.	TRBJ2-3	.	TGTGCCAGCAGCTCTGGGGGGGCTGGAGATACGCAGTATTTT	CASSSGGAGDTQYF
TRBV27	.	TRBJ1-6	.	TGTGCCAGCAGTTTAGTCTGGAGCTCCTATAATTCACCCCTCCACTTT	CASSLVWSSYNSPLHF
TRBV30	.	TRBJ2-7	.	TGTGCCTGGGGTGCACGGAGTGATGAGCAGTACTTC	CAWGARSDEQYF
TRBV2	.	TRBJ1-1	.	TGTGCCAGCATTCCGGGGTCCCTGAATATCGCTGAAGCTTTCTTT	CASIPGSLNIAEAFF
TRBV6-5	TRBD1	TRBJ1-2	.	TGTGCCAGCAGCAAGGACAGGGGGCTGTACTATGGCTACACCTTC	CASSKDRGLYYGYTF
TRBV20-1	.	TRBJ1-2	few	TGCAGTGCCAAGCTTCTTAATGGCTACACCTTC	CSAKLLNGYTF
TRBV12-3/TRBV12-4	.	TRBJ1-2	.	TGTGCCAGCAGTTTGGGGAGATACTATGGCTACACCTTC	CASSLGRYYGYTF
TRBV6-6	TRBD2	TRBJ2-7	.	TGTGCCAGCAGCTATAGCGGGGGAGAGGACGAGCAGTACTTC	CASSYSGGEDEQYF
TRBV27	.	TRBJ2-3	.	TGTGCTACAAGAGGGACATCCAGCACAGATACGCAGTATTTT	CATRGTSSTDTQYF
TRBV6-2/TRBV6-3	.	TRBJ1-6	once	TGTGCCAGCAGTTACACCCACAATAATTCACCCCTCCACTTT	CASSYTHNNSPLHF
TRBV27	.	TRBJ2-1	once	TGTGCCAGCAGCCGAACTCAAGGGGAAATGTTCTTC	CASSRTQGEMFF
TRBV24-1	.	TRBJ2-3	few	TGTGCCACCAGTGATGCGGGACGCCAACTCACAGATACGCAGTATTTT	CATSDAGRQLTDTQYF
TRBV24-1	TRBD1	TRBJ1-2	.	TGTGCCACCAGTGGGGACAGGAGCTATGGCTACACCTTC	CATSGDRSYGYTF
TRBV6-5	.	TRBJ1-5	few	TGTGCCAGCAGTTACCAAAAGGGAGCTCAGCCCCAGCATTTT	CASSYQKGAQPQHF
TRBV30	.	TRBJ1-2	.	TGTGCCTGGAGTGTAGCAGGCTATGGCTACACCTTC	CAWSVAGYGYTF
TRBV19	.	TRBJ1-4	.	TGTGCCAGTAGTGATACAGGGAGAGGAGGAGAAAAACTGTTTTTT	CASSDTGRGGEKLFF
TRBV5-8	.	TRBJ2-7	.	TGTGCCAGCAGCACTAGGACTGGAATTAACTACGAGCAGTACTTC	CASSTRTGINYEQYF